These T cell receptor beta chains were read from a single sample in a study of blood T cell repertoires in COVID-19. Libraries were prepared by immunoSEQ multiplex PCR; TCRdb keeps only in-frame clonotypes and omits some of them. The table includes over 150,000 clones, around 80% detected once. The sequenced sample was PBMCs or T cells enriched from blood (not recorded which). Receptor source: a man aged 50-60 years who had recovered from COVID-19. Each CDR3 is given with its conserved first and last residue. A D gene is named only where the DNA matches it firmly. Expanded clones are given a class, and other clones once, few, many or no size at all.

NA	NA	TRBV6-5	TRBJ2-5	CASSLTELVRETQYF	TGTGCCAGCAGCCTTACCGAACTAGTAAGAGAGACCCAGTACTTC
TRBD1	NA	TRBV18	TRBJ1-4	CASSIGTGDGEKLFF	TGTGCCAGCTCAATCGGGACAGGGGACGGTGAAAAACTGTTTTTT
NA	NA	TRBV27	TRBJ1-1	CASSLFGGEGTEAFF	TGTGCCAGCAGTTTATTCGGAGGGGAGGGCACTGAAGCTTTCTTT
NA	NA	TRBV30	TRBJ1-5	CAWSAPGVGNQPQHF	TGTGCCTGGAGTGCTCCAGGGGTGGGCAATCAGCCCCAGCATTTT
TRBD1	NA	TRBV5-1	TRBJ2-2	CASGDRGPGELFF	TGCGCCAGCGGAGACAGGGGGCCCGGGGAGCTGTTTTTT
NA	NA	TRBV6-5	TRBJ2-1	CASSSDLNEQFF	TGTGCCAGCAGTTCCGACTTGAATGAGCAGTTCTTC
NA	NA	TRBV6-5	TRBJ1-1	CASSYSMWRMNTEAFF	TGTGCCAGCAGTTACTCGATGTGGAGGATGAACACTGAAGCTTTCTTT
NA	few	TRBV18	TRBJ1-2	CASSTTEEKSYTF	TGTGCCAGCTCAACGACAGAGGAAAAGAGCTACACCTTC
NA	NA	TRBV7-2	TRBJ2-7	CASSLAGGSSYEQYF	TGTGCCAGCAGCTTAGCTGGGGGCAGCTCCTACGAGCAGTACTTC
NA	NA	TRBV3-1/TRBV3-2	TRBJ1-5	CASSRDGFQPQHF	TGTGCCAGCAGCCGCGACGGGTTTCAGCCCCAGCATTTT
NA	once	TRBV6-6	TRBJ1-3	CASSYPGLSGNTIYF	TGTGCCAGCAGTTATCCAGGGCTCTCTGGAAACACCATATATTTT
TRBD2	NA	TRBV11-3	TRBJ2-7	CASSLEKGGGSYEQYF	TGTGCCAGCAGCTTAGAAAAGGGCGGGGGCTCCTACGAGCAGTACTTC
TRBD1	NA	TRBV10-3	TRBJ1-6	CAISKGQAESNSPLHF	TGTGCCATCAGTAAAGGACAGGCAGAATCCAATTCACCCCTCCACTTT
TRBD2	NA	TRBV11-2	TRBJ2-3	CASSFAGRPDTQYF	TGTGCCAGCAGCTTCGCCGGGAGGCCAGATACGCAGTATTTT
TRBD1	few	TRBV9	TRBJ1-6	CASSETGGNSPLHF	TGTGCCAGCAGCGAGACAGGGGGTAATTCACCCCTCCACTTT
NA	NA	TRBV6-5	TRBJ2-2	CASSYLTGHTGELFF	TGTGCCAGCAGTTACCTAACAGGGCACACCGGGGAGCTGTTTTTT
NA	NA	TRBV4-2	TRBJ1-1	CASSQDTHTEAFF	TGTGCCAGCAGCCAAGACACTCACACTGAAGCTTTCTTT
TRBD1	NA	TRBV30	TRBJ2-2	CAWFPGTGGIGTGELFF	TGTGCCTGGTTTCCCGGGACAGGGGGCATCGGCACCGGGGAGCTGTTTTTT
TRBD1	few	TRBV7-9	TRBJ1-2	CASSLGTGWDGYTF	TGTGCCAGCAGCTTAGGGACAGGATGGGATGGCTACACCTTC
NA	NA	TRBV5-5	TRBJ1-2	CASSLAYHGNYGYTF	TGTGCCAGCAGCTTGGCCTATCACGGGAACTATGGCTACACCTTC
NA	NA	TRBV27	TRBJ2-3	CASSHSQGLSTDTQYF	TGTGCCAGCAGCCACTCACAGGGATTAAGCACAGATACGCAGTATTTT
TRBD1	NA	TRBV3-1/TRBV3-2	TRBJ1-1	CASSQGATEAFF	TGTGCCAGCAGTCAGGGGGCCACTGAAGCTTTCTTT
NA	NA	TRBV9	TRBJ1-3	CASSAYRTSGNTIYF	TGTGCCAGCAGCGCCTACAGGACATCGGGAAACACCATATATTTT
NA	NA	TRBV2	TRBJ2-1	CASSERWTQQFF	TGTGCCAGCAGTGAGCGTTGGACTCAGCAGTTCTTC
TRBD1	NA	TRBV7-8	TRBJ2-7	CASSPTGAFSYEQYF	TGTGCCAGCAGCCCCACAGGGGCCTTCTCCTACGAGCAGTACTTC
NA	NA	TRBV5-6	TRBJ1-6	CASNQGTRNSPLHF	TGTGCCAGCAATCAGGGGACGCGGAATTCACCCCTCCACTTT
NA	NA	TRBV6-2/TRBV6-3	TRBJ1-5	CASSYSLPSSQGSQPQHF	TGTGCCAGCAGTTACTCGTTACCTTCGTCTCAAGGGAGTCAGCCCCAGCATTTT
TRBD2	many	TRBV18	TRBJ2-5	CASSPGGSGGGRETQYF	TGTGCCAGCTCACCAGGGGGTAGCGGGGGAGGAAGGGAGACCCAGTACTTC
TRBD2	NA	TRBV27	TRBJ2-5	CASSFGGETQYF	TGTGCCAGCAGTTTCGGGGGGGAGACCCAGTACTTC
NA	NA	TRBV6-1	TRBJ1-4	CASSDRGTNEKLFF	TGTGCCAGCAGTGATCGGGGTACTAATGAAAAACTGTTTTTT
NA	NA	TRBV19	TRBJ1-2	CASSMRMGGNYGYTF	TGTGCCAGTAGTATGAGAATGGGAGGGAACTATGGCTACACCTTC
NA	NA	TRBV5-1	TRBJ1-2	CASSPLDSPGGYTF	TGCGCCAGCTCCCCACTGGACAGTCCGGGTGGCTACACCTTC
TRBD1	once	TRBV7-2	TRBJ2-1	CASIPDRAYNEQFF	TGTGCCAGCATCCCGGACAGGGCCTACAATGAGCAGTTCTTC
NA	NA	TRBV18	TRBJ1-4	CASSPSNEKLFF	TGTGCCAGCTCACCGTCGAATGAAAAACTGTTTTTT
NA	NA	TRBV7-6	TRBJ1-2	CASSLGTGTPYGYTF	TGTGCCAGCAGCTTAGGTACCGGGACACCGTATGGCTACACCTTC
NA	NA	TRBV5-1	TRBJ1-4	CASSHSATNEKLFF	TGCGCCAGCAGTCACAGTGCAACTAATGAAAAACTGTTTTTT
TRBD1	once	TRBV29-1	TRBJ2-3	CSVRQGSTDTQYF	TGCAGCGTGAGACAGGGAAGCACAGATACGCAGTATTTT
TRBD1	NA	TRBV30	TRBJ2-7	CAWSVGQGYEQYF	TGTGCCTGGAGTGTAGGACAGGGCTACGAGCAGTACTTC
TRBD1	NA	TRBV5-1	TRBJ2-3	CASSPGTGLATADTQYF	TGCGCCAGCAGCCCCGGGACAGGGCTTGCGACCGCAGATACGCAGTATTTT
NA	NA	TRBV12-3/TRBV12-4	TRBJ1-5	CASSLAGGQPQHF	TGTGCCAGCAGTTTGGCGGGAGGTCAGCCCCAGCATTTT
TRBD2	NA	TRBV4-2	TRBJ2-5	CASSQRLAGGFGYQETQYF	TGTGCCAGCAGCCAGCGACTAGCGGGGGGCTTCGGATACCAAGAGACCCAGTACTTC
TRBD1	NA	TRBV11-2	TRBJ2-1	CASSGTRGTALDNEQFF	TGTGCCAGCAGCGGCACCCGAGGGACAGCACTCGACAATGAGCAGTTCTTC
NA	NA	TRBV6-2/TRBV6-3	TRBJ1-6	CASSSNRYNSPLHF	TGTGCCAGCAGTTCTAACAGATATAATTCACCCCTCCACTTT
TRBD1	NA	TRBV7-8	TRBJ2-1	CASRRGLDNEQFF	TGTGCCAGCCGCAGGGGGCTCGACAATGAGCAGTTCTTC
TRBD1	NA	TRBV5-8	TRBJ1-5	CASSLGGTGIQPQHF	TGTGCCAGCAGCTTGGGCGGGACAGGGATTCAGCCCCAGCATTTT
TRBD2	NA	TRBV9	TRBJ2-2	CASSALAGGTGELFF	TGTGCCAGCAGCGCCCTAGCGGGGGGCACCGGGGAGCTGTTTTTT
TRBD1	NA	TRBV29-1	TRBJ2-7	CSAGEGAYEQYF	TGCAGCGCCGGAGAGGGGGCATACGAGCAGTACTTC
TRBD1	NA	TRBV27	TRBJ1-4	CASSHGTGRNEKLFF	TGTGCCAGCAGTCACGGGACAGGGCGCAATGAAAAACTGTTTTTT
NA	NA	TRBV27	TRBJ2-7	CASTRAGTYEQYF	TGTGCCAGCACAAGGGCAGGGACCTACGAGCAGTACTTC
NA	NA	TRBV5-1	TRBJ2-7	CASSLAAGSSYEQYF	TGCGCCAGCAGCTTGGCTGCGGGGAGCTCCTACGAGCAGTACTTC
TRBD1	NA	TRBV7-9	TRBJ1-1	CASSLQGAPSEAFF	TGTGCCAGCAGCCTCCAGGGGGCGCCTTCTGAAGCTTTCTTT
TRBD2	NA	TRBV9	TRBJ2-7	CASSSGVSYEQYF	TGTGCCAGCAGCAGCGGGGTATCCTACGAGCAGTACTTC
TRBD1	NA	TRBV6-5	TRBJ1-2	CASSPTTGAYGYTF	TGTGCCAGCAGCCCCACGACAGGGGCCTATGGCTACACCTTC
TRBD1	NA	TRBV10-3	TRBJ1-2	CAISETGGLYGYTF	TGTGCCATCAGTGAGACAGGGGGCCTCTATGGCTACACCTTC
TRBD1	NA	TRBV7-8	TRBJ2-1	CASSSRDRSYNEQFF	TGTGCCAGCAGTTCGCGGGACAGGTCCTACAATGAGCAGTTCTTC
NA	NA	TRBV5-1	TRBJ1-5	CASSLGPRGGEIQPQHF	TGCGCCAGCAGCTTGGGGCCTCGGGGAGGGGAGATTCAGCCCCAGCATTTT
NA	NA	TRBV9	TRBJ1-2	CASSGPGNGFYGYTF	TGTGCCAGCAGCGGGCCTGGAAACGGGTTTTATGGCTACACCTTC
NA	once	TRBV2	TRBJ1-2	CASSRTDNYGYTF	TGTGCCAGCAGTCGGACAGATAACTATGGCTACACCTTC
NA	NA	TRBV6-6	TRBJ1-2	CASSYGGANYGYTF	TGTGCCAGCAGTTACGGAGGAGCTAACTATGGCTACACCTTC
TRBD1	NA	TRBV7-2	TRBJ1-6	CASSLNTGVGSPLHF	TGTGCCAGCAGCCTCAATACAGGGGTTGGTTCACCCCTCCACTTT